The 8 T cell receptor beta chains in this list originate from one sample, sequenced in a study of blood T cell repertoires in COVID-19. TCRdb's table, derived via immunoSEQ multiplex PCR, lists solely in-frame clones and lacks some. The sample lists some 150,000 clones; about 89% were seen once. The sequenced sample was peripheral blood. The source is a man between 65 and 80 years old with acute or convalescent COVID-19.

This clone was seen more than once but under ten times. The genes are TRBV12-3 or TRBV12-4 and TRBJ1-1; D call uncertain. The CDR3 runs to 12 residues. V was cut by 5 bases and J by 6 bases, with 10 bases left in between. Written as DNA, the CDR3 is TGTGCCAGCAGTCGACACGTTTCTGAAGCTTTCTTT. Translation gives CASSRHVSEAFF.

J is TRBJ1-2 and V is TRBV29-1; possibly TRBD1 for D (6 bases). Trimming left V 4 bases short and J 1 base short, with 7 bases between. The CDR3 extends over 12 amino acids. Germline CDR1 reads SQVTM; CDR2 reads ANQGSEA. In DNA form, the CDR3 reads TGCAGCGTTGTACAGGGTAACTATGGCTACACCTTC. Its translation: CSVVQGNYGYTF.

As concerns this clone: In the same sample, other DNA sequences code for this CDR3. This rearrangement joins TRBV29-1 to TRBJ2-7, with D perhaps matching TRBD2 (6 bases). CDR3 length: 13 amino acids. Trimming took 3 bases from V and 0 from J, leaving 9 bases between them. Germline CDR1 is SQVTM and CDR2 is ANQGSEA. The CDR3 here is CSVDRGDSYEQYF. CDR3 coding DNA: TGCAGCGTTGATCGCGGGGACTCCTACGAGCAGTACTTC.

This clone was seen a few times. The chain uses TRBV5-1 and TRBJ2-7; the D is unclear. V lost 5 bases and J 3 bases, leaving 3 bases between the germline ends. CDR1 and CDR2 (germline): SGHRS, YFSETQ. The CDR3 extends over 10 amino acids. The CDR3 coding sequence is TGCGCCAGCAGTCTCTACGAGCAGTACTTC. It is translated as CASSLYEQYF.

This CDR3 is CASSIRNTEAFF. The CDR3 nucleotides read TGTGCCAGTAGTATCCGGAACACTGAAGCTTTCTTT. This chain links TRBV19 with TRBJ1-1; D ambiguous. Germline-derived CDR1 and CDR2 are LNHDA and SQIVND (reference sequence). The CDR3 extends over 12 amino acids. V lost 3 bases and J lost 1, with 3 bases in between.

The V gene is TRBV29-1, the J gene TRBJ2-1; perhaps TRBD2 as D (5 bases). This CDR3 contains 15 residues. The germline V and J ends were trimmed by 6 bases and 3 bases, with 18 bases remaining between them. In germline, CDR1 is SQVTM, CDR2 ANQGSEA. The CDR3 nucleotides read TGCAGCGTAAGAACACCGGGATCGGACTACAATGAGCAGTTCTTC. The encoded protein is CSVRTPGSDYNEQFF.

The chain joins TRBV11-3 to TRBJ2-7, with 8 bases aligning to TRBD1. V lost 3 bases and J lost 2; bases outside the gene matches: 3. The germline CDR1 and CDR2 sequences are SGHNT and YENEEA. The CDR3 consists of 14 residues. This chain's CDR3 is CASSLGQAAYEQYF. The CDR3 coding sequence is TGTGCCAGCAGCTTGGGACAGGCAGCCTACGAGCAGTACTTC.

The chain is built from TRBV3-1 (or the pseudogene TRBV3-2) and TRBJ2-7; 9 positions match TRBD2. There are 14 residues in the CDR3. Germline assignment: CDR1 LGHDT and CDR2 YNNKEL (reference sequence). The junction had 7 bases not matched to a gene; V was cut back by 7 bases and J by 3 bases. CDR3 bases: TGTGCCAGCACCCTCGGACTAGCGAGCTACGAGCAGTACTTC. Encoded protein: CASTLGLASYEQYF.